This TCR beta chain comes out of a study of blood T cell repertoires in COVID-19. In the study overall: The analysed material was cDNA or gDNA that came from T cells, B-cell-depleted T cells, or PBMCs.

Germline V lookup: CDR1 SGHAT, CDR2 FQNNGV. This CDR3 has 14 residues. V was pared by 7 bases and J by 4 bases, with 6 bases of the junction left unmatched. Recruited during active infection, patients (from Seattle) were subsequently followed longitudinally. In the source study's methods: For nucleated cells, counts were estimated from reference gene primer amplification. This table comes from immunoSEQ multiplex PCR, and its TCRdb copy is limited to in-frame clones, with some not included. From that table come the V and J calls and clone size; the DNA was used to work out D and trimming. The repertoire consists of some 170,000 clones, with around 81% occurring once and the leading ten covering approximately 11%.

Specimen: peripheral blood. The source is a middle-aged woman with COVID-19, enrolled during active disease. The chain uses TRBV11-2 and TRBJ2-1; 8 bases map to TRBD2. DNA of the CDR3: TGTGCCAGCAACGTAGCGGGGTATTACAATGAGCAGTTCTTC. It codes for CASNVAGYYNEQFF.